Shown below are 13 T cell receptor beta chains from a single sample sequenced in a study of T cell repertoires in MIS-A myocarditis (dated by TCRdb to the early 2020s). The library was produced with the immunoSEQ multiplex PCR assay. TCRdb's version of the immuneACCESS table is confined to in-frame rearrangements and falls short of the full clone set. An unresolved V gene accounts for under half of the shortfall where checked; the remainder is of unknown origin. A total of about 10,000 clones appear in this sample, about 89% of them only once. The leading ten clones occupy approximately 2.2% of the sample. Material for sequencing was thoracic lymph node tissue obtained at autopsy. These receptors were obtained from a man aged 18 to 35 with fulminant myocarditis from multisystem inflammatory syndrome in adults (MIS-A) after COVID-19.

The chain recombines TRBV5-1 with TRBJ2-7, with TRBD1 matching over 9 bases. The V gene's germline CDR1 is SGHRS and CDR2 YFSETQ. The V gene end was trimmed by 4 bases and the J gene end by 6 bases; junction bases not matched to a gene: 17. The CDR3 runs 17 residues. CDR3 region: CASSGGTGIFSFGEQYF. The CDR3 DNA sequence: TGCGCCAGCAGCGGTGGGACAGGGATCTTCTCCTTTGGCGAGCAGTACTTC.

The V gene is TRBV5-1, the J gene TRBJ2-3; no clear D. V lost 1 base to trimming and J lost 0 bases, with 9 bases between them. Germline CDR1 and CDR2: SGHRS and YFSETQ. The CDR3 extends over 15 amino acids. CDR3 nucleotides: TGCGCCAGCAGCTTGCAGACCTCTAGCACAGATACGCAGTATTTT. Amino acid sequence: CASSLQTSSTDTQYF.

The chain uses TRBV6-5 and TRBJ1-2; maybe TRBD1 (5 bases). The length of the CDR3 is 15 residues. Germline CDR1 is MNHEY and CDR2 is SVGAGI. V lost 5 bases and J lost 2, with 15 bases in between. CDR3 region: CASSPSGRGNYGYTF. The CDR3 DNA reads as TGTGCCAGCAGTCCGTCGGGACGGGGGAACTATGGCTACACCTTC.

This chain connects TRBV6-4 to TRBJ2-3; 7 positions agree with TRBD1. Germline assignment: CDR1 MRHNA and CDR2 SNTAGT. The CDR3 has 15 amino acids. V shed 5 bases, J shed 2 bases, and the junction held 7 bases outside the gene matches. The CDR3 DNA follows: TGTGCCAGCAGTCGAAGACAGGGACACACAGATACGCAGTATTTT. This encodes CASSRRQGHTDTQYF.

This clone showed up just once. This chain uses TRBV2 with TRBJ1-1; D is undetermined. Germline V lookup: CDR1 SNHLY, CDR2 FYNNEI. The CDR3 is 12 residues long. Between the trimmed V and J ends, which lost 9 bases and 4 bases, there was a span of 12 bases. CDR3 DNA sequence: TGTGCCAGTAGACGGATTACCACTGAAGCTTTCTTT. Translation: CASRRITTEAFF.

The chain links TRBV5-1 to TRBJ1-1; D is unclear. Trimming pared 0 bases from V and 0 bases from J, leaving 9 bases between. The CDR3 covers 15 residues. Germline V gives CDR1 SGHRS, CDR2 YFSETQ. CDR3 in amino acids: CASSLAYQLNTEAFF. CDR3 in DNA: TGCGCCAGCAGCTTGGCCTATCAGTTGAACACTGAAGCTTTCTTT.

CDR3 DNA sequence: TGCGCCAGCAGCCAAGGAGGGCTGCAGGGGCACTTCCCAGATACGCAGTATTTT. Protein sequence: CASSQGGLQGHFPDTQYF. V and J are TRBV4-1 and TRBJ2-3, with D perhaps TRBD1 (6 bases). Germline lookup yields CDR1 MGHRA and CDR2 YSYEKL. The CDR3 sequence is 18 residues long. Deletions cut 1 base from V and 4 bases from J, with 21 bases between.

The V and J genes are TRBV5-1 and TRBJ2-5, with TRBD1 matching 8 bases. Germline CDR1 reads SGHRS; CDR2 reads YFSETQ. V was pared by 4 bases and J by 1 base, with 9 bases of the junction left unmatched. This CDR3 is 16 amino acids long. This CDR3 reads CASSPTSGTGQETQYF. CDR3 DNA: TGCGCCAGCAGCCCAACGTCGGGGACAGGCCAAGAGACCCAGTACTTC.

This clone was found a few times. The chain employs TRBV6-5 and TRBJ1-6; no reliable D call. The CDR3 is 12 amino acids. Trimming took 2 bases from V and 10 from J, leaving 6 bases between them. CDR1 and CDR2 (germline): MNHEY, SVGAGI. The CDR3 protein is CASSYRHSPLHF. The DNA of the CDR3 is TGTGCCAGCAGTTACAGGCACTCACCCCTCCACTTT.

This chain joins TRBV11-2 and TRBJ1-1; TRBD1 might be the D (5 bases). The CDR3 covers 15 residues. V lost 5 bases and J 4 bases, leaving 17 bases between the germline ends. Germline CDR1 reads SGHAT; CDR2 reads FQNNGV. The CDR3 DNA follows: TGTGCCAGCAGCCCACAAAGCTTTGGGGGCACTGAAGCTTTCTTT. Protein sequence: CASSPQSFGGTEAFF.

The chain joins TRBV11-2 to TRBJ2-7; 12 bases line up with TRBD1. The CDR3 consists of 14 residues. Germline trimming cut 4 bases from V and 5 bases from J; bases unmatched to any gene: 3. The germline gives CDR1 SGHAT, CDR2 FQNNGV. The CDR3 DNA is TGTGCCAGCAGCTCTGGGACAGGGGGCAACGAGCAGTACTTC. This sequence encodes CASSSGTGGNEQYF.

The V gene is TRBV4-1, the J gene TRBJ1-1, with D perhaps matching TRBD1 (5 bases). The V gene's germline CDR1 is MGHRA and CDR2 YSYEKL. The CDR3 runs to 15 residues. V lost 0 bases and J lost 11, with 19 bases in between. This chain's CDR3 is CASSQDYPGGGGAFF. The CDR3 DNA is TGCGCCAGCAGCCAAGACTATCCGGGGGGAGGAGGGGCTTTCTTT.

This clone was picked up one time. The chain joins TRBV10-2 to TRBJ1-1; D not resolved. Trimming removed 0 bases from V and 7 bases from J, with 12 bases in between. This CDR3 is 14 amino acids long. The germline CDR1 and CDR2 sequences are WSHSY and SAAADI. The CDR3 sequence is CASSESIVWIEAFF. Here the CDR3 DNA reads TGCGCCAGCAGTGAGTCGATCGTTTGGATTGAAGCTTTCTTT.